The rows below give T cell receptor beta chains drawn from one sample of a study of neurological immune-mediated disorders. In TCRdb, the 5' RACE reads were re-called with MiXCR into one record per CDR3 protein. The sample carries about 14,000 distinct CDR3 sequences, roughly 13% recorded once. Sequencing input: CD8+ T cells from blood. Every receptor here comes from a female donor with HTLV-1-associated myelopathy (HAM/TSP). The conserved cysteine and the conserved F or W are not part of the CDR3 here.

TRBJ2-2 TRBV6-1 ASSAGRGGTGELF
TRBJ2-3 TRBV5-8 ASSLEGVGTDTQY
TRBJ1-3 TRBV7-6 ASSEDVAASGNTIY
TRBJ2-2 TRBV29-1 SVPPLAGENTGELF
TRBJ2-3 TRBV4-3 ASSQGTEWAFTDTQY
TRBJ2-2 TRBV4-3 ASSQDAAGGFTGELF
TRBJ2-6 TRBV5-1 ASGDFDRTISGANVLT
TRBJ2-7 TRBV3-1 ASSSGGPTQFPYEQY
TRBJ1-4 TRBV6-5 ASSYPYRGVRKEKLF
TRBJ2-7 TRBV29-1 SVETWDISYEQY
TRBJ2-7 TRBV27 ASSLRSTYEQY
TRBJ2-1 TRBV6-1 ALGLAGGMNEQF
TRBJ2-5 TRBV29-1 SVVSRNQETQY